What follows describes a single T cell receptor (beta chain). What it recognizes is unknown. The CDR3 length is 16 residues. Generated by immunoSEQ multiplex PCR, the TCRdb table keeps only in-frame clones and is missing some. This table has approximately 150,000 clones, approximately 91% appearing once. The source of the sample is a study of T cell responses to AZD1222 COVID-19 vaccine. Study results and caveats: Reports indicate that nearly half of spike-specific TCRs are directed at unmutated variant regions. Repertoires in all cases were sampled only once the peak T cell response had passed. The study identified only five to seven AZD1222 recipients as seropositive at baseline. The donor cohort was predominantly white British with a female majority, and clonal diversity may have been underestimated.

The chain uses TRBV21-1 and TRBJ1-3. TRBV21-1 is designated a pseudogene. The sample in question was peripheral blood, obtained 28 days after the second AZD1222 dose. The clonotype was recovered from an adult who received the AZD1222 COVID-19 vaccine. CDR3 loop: CASSIPDPGRRTSIYF. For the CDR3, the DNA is TGTGCCAGCAGCATCCCCGATCCGGGACGGAGAACCTCCATATATTTT.